The 23 T cell receptor beta chains presented below share a single source sample, sequenced in a study of T cells after posttransplantation cyclophosphamide. The table came from immunoSEQ multiplex PCR; TCRdb's copy has only in-frame clones and leaves some out. The table lists 1,500 to 2,000 clones, with no singletons. A marrow graft followed busulfan-fludarabine conditioning, with cyclophosphamide on days +3 and +4. Sequencing used PBMCs, obtained approximately 400 days after allogeneic stem cell transplant with posttransplant cyclophosphamide. The source is a male patient between 60 and 69 years old who received an allogeneic stem cell transplant from an unrelated donor, was CMV-positive, and had acute and chronic GVHD. Some T cells may be the graft donor's.

By sample fraction, this clone is medium-sized. V is TRBV6-4 and J is TRBJ1-1, with D tentatively TRBD1 (5 bases). The CDR3 sequence is 14 residues long. Trimming pared 3 bases from V and 4 bases from J, leaving 12 bases between. Germline lookup yields CDR1 MRHNA and CDR2 SNTAGT. The CDR3 nucleotides are TGTGCCAGCAGTGATAGGGGTGGAATCACTGAAGCTTTCTTT. Amino acids: CASSDRGGITEAFF.

This clone was counted only a few times. The chain has TRBV5-1 and TRBJ2-5; D might be TRBD2 (7 bases). V was clipped by 5 bases and J by 5 bases, with 13 bases between them. Per germline, CDR1 SGHRS and CDR2 YFSETQ. CDR3 length: 13 residues. CDR3 sequence (DNA): TGCGCCAGCAGTTCTGGGGGGGGCGAGACCCAGTACTTC. Protein sequence: CASSSGGGETQYF.

This clone was counted a few times. This sequence joins TRBV11-2 and TRBJ2-1, with no clear D. The CDR3 is 15 amino acids. V was trimmed by 1 base and J by 0 bases, leaving 7 bases between them. CDR1 SGHAT and CDR2 FQNNGV come from the germline V gene. In nucleotides, the CDR3 is TGTGCCAGCAGCTTAGGCGGCAGCTCCTACAATGAGCAGTTCTTC. Residues: CASSLGGSSYNEQFF.

In its sample, this clone is large. This chain uses TRBV19 with TRBJ1-5; tentatively, D is TRBD1 (5 bases). Germline V gene sequence: CDR1 LNHDA, CDR2 SQIVND (reference sequence). Trimming removed 7 bases from V and 1 base from J, with 8 bases in between. This CDR3 spans 13 amino acids. The chain's CDR3 is CASMRTSNQPQHF. In DNA form, the CDR3 reads TGTGCCAGTATGAGGACAAGCAATCAGCCCCAGCATTTT.

The rearrangement links TRBV2 to TRBJ2-7; D possibly corresponds to TRBD2 (5 bases). The CDR3 sequence is 14 residues long. Germline V CDR1 and CDR2: SNHLY, FYNNEI. V lost 6 bases and J lost 7, with 19 bases in between. The CDR3 nucleotides are TGTGCCAGCAGCGAGGCGGGTCCCATAGGGGAGCAGTACTTC. Translation gives CASSEAGPIGEQYF.

This clone occurred many times. The chain carries TRBV5-6 and TRBJ1-6; perhaps TRBD1 as D (6 bases). The CDR3 sequence is 15 residues long. The germline V and J ends were trimmed by 0 bases and 7 bases, with 11 bases remaining between them. Germline CDR1 SGHDT, CDR2 YYEEEE. Written as DNA, the CDR3 is TGTGCCAGCAGCTTGGTTCCAGGGGAGAATTCACCCCTCCACTTT. Its translation is CASSLVPGENSPLHF.

The V and J genes are TRBV5-1 and TRBJ1-2; 8 bases are shared with TRBD1. This CDR3 contains 15 residues. Germline values: CDR1 SGHRS, CDR2 YFSETQ. With 4 bases clipped from V and 0 bases from J, the junction kept 5 bases outside the gene matches. In DNA form, the CDR3 reads TGCGCCAGCAGCCCTGACAGGGGCGCTAACTATGGCTACACCTTC. Translated, it gives CASSPDRGANYGYTF.

By share of the sample, this clone is medium-sized. The chain recombines TRBV7-8 with TRBJ1-2, with D tentatively TRBD1 (6 bases). CDR3 length equals 12 residues. Germline V gives CDR1 SGHVS, CDR2 FQNEAQ. Trimming took 0 bases from V and 11 from J, leaving 10 bases between them. As DNA, the CDR3 is TGTGCCAGCAGCTTAGCTTCAAGGGGGTACACCTTC. The encoded protein is CASSLASRGYTF.

This clone rates as medium-sized. This rearrangement joins TRBV19 to TRBJ2-1, with D maybe TRBD1 (6 bases). CDR3 length equals 15 residues. V was clipped by 6 bases and J by 7 bases, with 19 bases between them. CDR1 is LNHDA and CDR2 is SQIVND in the germline V gene (reference sequence). CDR3 residues: CASSPVGTPTNEQFF. The CDR3 coding sequence is TGTGCCAGTAGCCCGGTAGGGACACCCACGAATGAGCAGTTCTTC.

This clone ranks as medium-sized. The CDR3 bases are TGCAGTGCTAGCGGGAAAGATGAGCAGTTCTTC. Protein: CSASGKDEQFF. This chain links TRBV20-1 with TRBJ2-1; tentative D call: TRBD2 (5 bases). This CDR3 is built from 11 residues. The V gene's germline CDR1 is DFQATT and CDR2 SNEGSKA (reference sequence). Trimming cost V 3 bases and J 8 bases, with 8 bases left between them.

The rearrangement uses TRBV9 and TRBJ1-1; no clear D. CDR1 is SGDLS and CDR2 is YYNGEE in the germline V gene. The CDR3 spans 14 residues. Trimming left V 2 bases short and J 4 bases short, with 12 bases between. Here the CDR3 reads CASSVDGEITEAFF. The CDR3 DNA reads as TGTGCCAGCAGCGTCGACGGGGAGATCACTGAAGCTTTCTTT.

Sample share makes this clone medium-sized (0.01 to 0.1%). V is TRBV5-1 and J is TRBJ2-5; TRBD2 agrees at 9 bases. Germline CDR1 and CDR2: SGHRS and YFSETQ. V shed 4 bases, J shed 7 bases, and the junction held 17 bases outside the gene matches. This CDR3 has 17 amino acids. Written as DNA, the CDR3 is TGCGCCAGCAGCCCGGGACCTTCGGCGGGAGGGAGCGGGACCCAGTACTTC. Protein: CASSPGPSAGGSGTQYF.

This clone is termed medium-sized. The chain joins TRBV7-9 to TRBJ2-7, with 10 bases aligning to TRBD1. Germline CDR1 and CDR2: SEHNR and FQNEAQ (reference sequence). Trimming removed 5 bases from V and 6 bases from J; junction bases left unmatched: 16. The CDR3 runs to 17 residues. CDR3 nucleotides: TGTGCCAGCAGCCCCGGTAGTATGACAGGGGGCCGTTGCGAGCAGTACGTC. It yields the protein CASSPGSMTGGRCEQYV.

This clone is judged medium-sized (0.01 to 0.1%). The V gene is TRBV25-1, the J gene TRBJ2-2; D is possibly TRBD2 (6 bases). The germline V and J ends were trimmed by 5 bases and 8 bases, with 18 bases remaining between them. CDR1 is MGHDK and CDR2 is SYGVNS in the germline V gene. CDR3 length: 15 amino acids. The CDR3 here is CASSLDGGTGGELFF. The CDR3, as DNA: TGTGCCAGCAGTCTAGATGGCGGGACGGGTGGGGAGCTGTTTTTT.

V gene TRBV30 combines with J gene TRBJ1-2; 8 bases map to TRBD1. The CDR3 sequence is 16 residues long. CDR1 and CDR2 from the germline V gene are GTSNPN and SVGIG (reference sequence). The V gene end was trimmed by 8 bases and the J gene end by 4 bases; junction bases not matched to a gene: 18. CDR3 DNA: TGTGCCACCCCCGGGACAGGAGGAGCTCGTGGCTATGGCTACACCTTC. Protein: CATPGTGGARGYGYTF. Filled out from reference TRBV30 and TRBJ1-2, the complete variable domain reads SQTIHQWPATLVQPVGSPLSLECTVEGTSNPNLYWYRQAAGRGLQLLFYSVGIGQISSEVPQNLSASRPQDRQFILSSKKLLLSDSGFYLCATPGTGGARGYGYTFGSGTRLTVV.

In this sample, this clone turned up a few times. This rearrangement joins TRBV29-1 to TRBJ2-4, with 11 bases identical to TRBD2. With V trimmed by 2 bases and J by 8 bases, 14 bases remained unmatched. The CDR3 runs 17 residues. Germline-derived CDR1 and CDR2 are SQVTM and ANQGSEA. The CDR3 region is CSVEKVLAGGEGDIQYF. The CDR3 DNA follows: TGCAGCGTTGAAAAGGTCTTAGCGGGAGGGGAGGGGGACATTCAGTACTTC.

This clone turned up a few times. V gene TRBV9 combines with J gene TRBJ2-2, with D perhaps matching TRBD2 (5 bases). CDR1 SGDLS and CDR2 YYNGEE come from the germline V gene. V was clipped by 3 bases and J by 5 bases, with 11 bases between them. This CDR3 comprises 14 residues. The CDR3 protein is CASSDRPGTGELFF. DNA for the CDR3: TGTGCCAGCAGCGATCGACCGGGGACCGGGGAGCTGTTTTTT.

By sample fraction, this clone is medium-sized (0.01 to 0.1%). This chain links TRBV5-1 with TRBJ2-3, with TRBD2 matching 8 bases. Trimming at V came to 7 bases and at J to 4 bases, leaving 8 bases not matched to a gene. The germline gives CDR1 SGHRS, CDR2 YFSETQ. This CDR3 region has 14 residues. The CDR3 sequence is CASYPGLVADTQYF. The CDR3 DNA follows: TGCGCCAGCTACCCGGGACTAGTGGCAGATACGCAGTATTTT. Full variable domain (outside the CDR3, taken from reference TRBV5-1 and TRBJ2-3): KAGVTQTPRYLIKTRGQQVTLSCSPISGHRSVSWYQQTPGQGLQFLFEYFSETQRNKGNFPGRFSGRQFSNSRSEMNVSTLELGDSALYLCASYPGLVADTQYFGPGTRLTVL.

This clone was observed at least ten times. This chain connects TRBV5-4 to TRBJ1-6; D not resolved. The CDR3 consists of 16 residues. Looked up from germline, CDR1 is SGHNT and CDR2 is YYREEE (reference sequence). Deletions cut 3 bases from V and 6 bases from J, with 16 bases between. The CDR3 protein is CASSSPREGLNSPLHF. The CDR3, as DNA: TGTGCCAGCAGCTCGCCCCGGGAGGGCCTTAATTCACCCCTCCACTTT.

This clone is judged medium-sized. The chain is built from TRBV27 and TRBJ1-1, with a weak D call TRBD1 (5 bases). The V gene's germline CDR1 is MNHEY and CDR2 SMNVEV (reference sequence). The CDR3 is 15 residues long. V was cut by 6 bases and J by 3 bases, with 17 bases left in between. The CDR3 DNA is TGTGCCAGCAGGCAATACATGGGGGGTTACACTGAAGCTTTCTTT. This codes for CASRQYMGGYTEAFF.

This clone is medium-sized by share. The rearrangement joins TRBV19 to TRBJ2-7; 13 positions agree with TRBD2. V was clipped by 5 bases and J by 5 bases; unmatched bases: 6. In germline, CDR1 is LNHDA, CDR2 SQIVND (reference sequence). The CDR3 is 15 residues long. The CDR3, as DNA: TGTGCCAGTAGTCTCGGGACTAGCGGGACCCACGAGCAGTACTTC. It translates to CASSLGTSGTHEQYF.

This clone came up many times. The DNA of the CDR3 is TGTGCCAGCAGCTTGGACAGGGGTCTGAACACTGAAGCTTTCTTT. As protein: CASSLDRGLNTEAFF. The chain recombines TRBV5-4 with TRBJ1-1, with 7 bases lining up with TRBD1. Per germline, CDR1 SGHNT and CDR2 YYREEE (reference sequence). The CDR3 has 15 residues. Losses at the gene ends were 0 bases for V and 0 bases for J; bases not matched to a gene: 2.

This clone ranks as medium-sized. The genes are TRBV4-3 and TRBJ2-5; possible D gene TRBD2, 5 bases. This CDR3 has 14 amino acids. V lost 2 bases to trimming and J lost 4 bases, with 11 bases between them. Per germline, CDR1 LGHNA and CDR2 YSLEER. The CDR3 region has the DNA TGCGCCAGCAGCCAACTAGGCGGAGGAGAGACCCAGTACTTC. Protein: CASSQLGGGETQYF.